Shown below are 15 T cell receptor beta chains from a single sample sequenced in a study of T cell repertoires in cytomegalovirus infection. No antigen has been assigned to these receptors. TCRdb called the reads again in MiXCR, with one record for every CDR3 protein. The table has hundreds of thousands of distinct CDR3 sequences, roughly 36% seen once. The sample here was cultured PBMCs, taken from culture after CMV antigen stimulation. The receptors shown here come from a human donor in good health (CMV status not recorded). Some clones in this sample may be carry-over from other donors' samples.

The V gene is TRBV10-1, the J gene TRBJ2-3; TRBD2 aligns across 12 bases. CDR1 is WNHNN, CDR2 SYGVQD, per germline (reference sequence). With V trimmed by 8 bases and J by 1 base, 7 bases remained unmatched. CDR3 length equals 16 residues. The CDR3 loop reads CASSRTSGIGTDTQYF. Written as DNA, the CDR3 is TGCGCCAGCTCCCGGACTAGCGGGATTGGCACAGATACGCAGTATTTT.

The V call is TRBV19, the J call TRBJ2-2, with 10 bases lining up with TRBD2. Germline loops: CDR1 LNHDA, CDR2 SQIVND (reference sequence). The J segment lost 0 bases and the V segment lost 8 bases, leaving 9 bases of the junction unmatched. The CDR3 is 17 residues long. The CDR3 DNA reads TGTGCCAGTCGACCCGCTAGCGGGGGTACGAACACCGGGGAGCTGTTTTTT. It translates to CASRPASGGTNTGELFF. Using reference TRBV19 and TRBJ2-2 for the parts outside the CDR3, the full variable domain is DGGITQSPKYLFRKEGQNVTLSCEQNLNHDAMYWYRQDPGQGLRLIYYSQIVNDFQKGDIAEGYSVSREKKESFPLTVTSAQKNPTAFYLCASRPASGGTNTGELFFGEGSRLTVL.

Only a few counts were recorded for this clonotype. V gene TRBV11-1 combines with J gene TRBJ2-1, with 8 bases lining up with TRBD2. The CDR3 is made up of 16 amino acids. The trim removed 2 bases at V and 4 bases at J, leaving 7 bases unmatched. In germline, CDR1 is SGHAT, CDR2 FQDESV (reference sequence). The CDR3 DNA follows: TGTGCCAGCAGCTTATTGGGGACTAGTACTTACAATGAGCAGTTCTTC. It codes for CASSLLGTSTYNEQFF. The whole variable domain, filled in from reference TRBV11-1 and TRBJ2-1, reads EAEVAQSPRYKITEKSQAVAFWCDPISGHATLYWYRQILGQGPELLVQFQDESVVDDSQLPKDRFSAERLKGVDSTLKIQPAELGDSAMYLCASSLLGTSTYNEQFFGPGTRLTVL.

A few counts support this clonotype. The chain uses TRBV6-1 and TRBJ1-6, with 7 positions matching TRBD1. Germline CDR1 is MNHNS and CDR2 is SASEGT. The junction had 13 bases not matched to a gene; V was cut back by 6 bases and J by 11 bases. This CDR3 spans 15 amino acids. CDR3 in amino acids: CASRDPGQFVPPLHF. CDR3 nucleotide sequence: TGTGCCAGCAGGGATCCGGGACAGTTTGTGCCACCCCTCCACTTT.

The sample holds a few counts of this clonotype. The V call is TRBV6-2 or TRBV6-3, the J call TRBJ2-1, with D tentatively TRBD2 (7 bases). The CDR3 length is 16 residues. Trimming stripped 5 bases from V and 4 bases from J, with 18 bases between. Per germline, CDR1 MNHEY and CDR2 SVGEGT. This chain's CDR3 is CASSPEGEGPYNEQFF. CDR3 DNA sequence: TGTGCCAGCAGTCCCGAGGGGGAGGGCCCGTACAATGAGCAGTTCTTC.

Many counts were recorded for this clonotype. This sequence joins TRBV6-2 or TRBV6-3 and TRBJ1-1; D gene unclear. The V end was cut by 4 bases, the J end by 6 bases, with 12 bases between. The germline V gene encodes CDR1 MNHEY and CDR2 SVGEGT. The CDR3 covers 13 residues. Here the CDR3 DNA reads TGTGCCAGCAGTTGGACCGCCCCTGCTGAAGCTTTCTTT. It yields the protein CASSWTAPAEAFF.

The rearrangement links TRBV7-4 to TRBJ1-4; 10 nucleotides line up with TRBD1. The CDR3 totals 14 residues. The junction had 2 bases not matched to a gene; V was cut back by 5 bases and J by 5 bases. CDR1 is SGHVT and CDR2 is SQSDAQ in the germline V gene. As DNA, the CDR3 is TGTGCCAGCAGCGAGGGACAGGGGAATGAAAAACTGTTTTTT. Amino acid sequence: CASSEGQGNEKLFF.

This clonotype was recorded at least ten times. The chain links TRBV7-2 to TRBJ2-5; the match to TRBD1 covers 7 bases. CDR1 is SGHTA, CDR2 FQGNSA, per germline. The J segment lost 2 bases and the V segment lost 6 bases, leaving 6 bases of the junction unmatched. The CDR3 covers 14 residues. The CDR3 protein is CASSFDRAQETQYF. The CDR3 DNA reads TGTGCCAGCAGTTTCGACAGGGCACAAGAGACCCAGTACTTC. The variable domain in full, completed from reference TRBV7-2 and TRBJ2-5, reads GAGVSQSPSNKVTEKGKDVELRCDPISGHTALYWYRQSLGQGLEFLIYFQGNSAPDKSGLPSDRFSAERTGGSVSTLTIQRTQQEDSAVYLCASSFDRAQETQYFGPGTRLLVL.

This clonotype has just a few counts. V and J are TRBV7-9 and TRBJ1-1; D is unclear. CDR3 length: 16 residues. Deletions cut 5 bases from V and 3 bases from J, with 19 bases between. Germline CDR1 SEHNR, CDR2 FQNEAQ (reference sequence). The CDR3 loop is CASSPSRSSGDTEAFF. The CDR3 DNA follows: TGTGCCAGCAGCCCCAGCCGGTCTAGCGGGGACACTGAAGCTTTCTTT.

This clonotype has at least ten counts. J is TRBJ2-3 and V is TRBV7-2, with D unclear. Germline values: CDR1 SGHTA, CDR2 FQGNSA. The V end lost 2 bases, the J end lost 2 bases, and 8 bases lay between the germline ends. The CDR3 is made up of 14 amino acids. The CDR3 DNA sequence: TGTGCCAGCAGCTTAACGTCCACCACAGATACGCAGTATTTT. It codes for CASSLTSTTDTQYF.

In DNA form, the CDR3 reads TGTGCCACCAGCAGGATGGGTACAGGGGCCTACGAGCAGTACTTC. This sequence encodes CATSRMGTGAYEQYF. This chain uses TRBV15 with TRBJ2-7, with 7 bases lining up with TRBD1. The trim removed 3 bases at V and 2 bases at J, leaving 7 bases unmatched. CDR1 and CDR2 (germline): LNHNV, YYDKDF (reference sequence). This CDR3 has 15 residues.

This clonotype showed up many times. The CDR3 bases are TGTGCCAGCAGCTTATATCCAGGCAGCAATCAGCCCCAGCATTTT. This encodes CASSLYPGSNQPQHF. J is TRBJ1-5 and V is TRBV7-2; D gene uncertain. Germline V CDR1 and CDR2: SGHTA, FQGNSA. This CDR3 is 15 amino acids long. Trimming shortened V by 2 bases and J by 1 base, and 9 bases separated the two germline ends.

This sequence joins TRBV20-1 and TRBJ1-1; TRBD1 matches 8 bases. Germline V lookup: CDR1 DFQATT, CDR2 SNEGSKA (reference sequence). V was clipped by 0 bases and J by 10 bases; unmatched bases: 10. The CDR3 extends over 14 amino acids. The CDR3 loop reads CSARDTGMGTGAFF. CDR3 bases: TGCAGTGCTAGAGATACGGGCATGGGGACAGGAGCTTTCTTT.

A few counts support this clonotype. V usage is TRBV4-1 and J usage is TRBJ1-6, with D possibly TRBD1 on 5 matching bases. CDR3 length: 17 amino acids. Germline CDR1 MGHRA, CDR2 YSYEKL. Deletions cut 3 bases from V and 2 bases from J, with 14 bases between. CDR3 in amino acids: CASSHLVGTTYNSPLHF. CDR3 DNA: TGCGCCAGCAGCCACCTGGTCGGGACTACCTATAATTCACCCCTCCACTTT.

The chain links TRBV7-2 to TRBJ2-7; 8 nucleotides match TRBD2. V shed 7 bases, J shed 4 bases, and the junction held 9 bases outside the gene matches. The CDR3 consists of 14 residues. CDR1 is SGHTA and CDR2 is FQGNSA in the germline V gene. The chain's CDR3 is CASTTSGVIYEQYF. CDR3 DNA sequence: TGTGCCAGCACCACTAGCGGAGTTATTTACGAGCAGTACTTC. The complete variable domain, with remaining parts taken from reference TRBV7-2 and TRBJ2-7, reads GAGVSQSPSNKVTEKGKDVELRCDPISGHTALYWYRQSLGQGLEFLIYFQGNSAPDKSGLPSDRFSAERTGGSVSTLTIQRTQQEDSAVYLCASTTSGVIYEQYFGPGTRLTVT.